These 28 T cell receptor beta chains were sequenced from one sample in a study of OX40 agonist ivuxolimab in advanced cancers. The protocol was immunoSEQ multiplex PCR, while the TCRdb copy is restricted to in-frame clones and leaves out a portion. The sample records 30,000 to 35,000 clones, roughly 87% being singletons. The source material was CD4+ or CD8+ T cells sorted from blood, sampled in a trial of the OX40 agonist ivuxolimab. The receptors here all came from an adult with an advanced solid tumor such as melanoma, head and neck, liver or kidney cancer.

This chain connects TRBV7-9 to TRBJ1-1; D is uncertain. The CDR3 extends over 12 amino acids. The germline gives CDR1 SEHNR, CDR2 FQNEAQ (reference sequence). V was pared by 2 bases and J by 10 bases, with 11 bases between. CDR3 sequence reads: CASSLIESGAFF. CDR3 in DNA: TGTGCCAGCAGCTTAATTGAAAGTGGAGCTTTCTTT.

The J gene is TRBJ2-7, the V gene TRBV6-5; 9 bases align to TRBD1. J was trimmed by 6 bases and V by 6 bases; bases with no gene match: 6. CDR1 is MNHEY, CDR2 SVGAGI, per germline. The CDR3 sequence is 13 residues long. Written as DNA, the CDR3 is TGTGCCAGCAGCCGGGACAGGGAGTTCGAGCAGTACTTC. Its translation: CASSRDREFEQYF.

The chain employs TRBV19 and TRBJ2-2, with D unresolved. V was clipped by 4 bases and J by 7 bases, with 10 bases between them. The CDR3 is made up of 13 amino acids. CDR1 and CDR2 from the germline V gene are LNHDA and SQIVND (reference sequence). CDR3 in DNA: TGTGCCAGTAGTACCGAGACGGACGGGGAGCTGTTTTTT. Translated: CASSTETDGELFF.

This clone was counted a single time. The rearrangement joins TRBV11-2 to TRBJ2-7, with 8 bases lining up with TRBD1. Looked up from germline, CDR1 is SGHAT and CDR2 is FQNNGV. V lost 6 bases and J lost 2; bases outside the gene matches: 12. This CDR3 has 16 residues. The CDR3 region has the DNA TGTGCCAGCAGGAGTCTCTTCCGGGACAGGCCCTACGAGCAGTACTTC. Translating it yields CASRSLFRDRPYEQYF. Drawing the rest from reference TRBV11-2 and TRBJ2-7, the complete variable domain is EAGVAQSPRYKIIEKRQSVAFWCNPISGHATLYWYQQILGQGPKLLIQFQNNGVVDDSQLPKDRFSAERLKGVDSTLKIQPAKLEDSAVYLCASRSLFRDRPYEQYFGPGTRLTVT.

The chain uses TRBV6-5 and TRBJ2-7, with 9 nucleotides matching TRBD1. CDR1 is MNHEY and CDR2 is SVGAGI in the germline V gene. The CDR3 has 15 amino acids. Trimming at V came to 0 bases and at J to 2 bases, leaving 2 bases not matched to a gene. In nucleotides, the CDR3 is TGTGCCAGCAGTTACTCGGGACAGGGAGCCTACGAGCAGTACTTC. It encodes CASSYSGQGAYEQYF.

V usage is TRBV29-1 and J usage is TRBJ1-5; D is possibly TRBD1 (6 bases). The CDR3 extends over 14 amino acids. The germline gives CDR1 SQVTM, CDR2 ANQGSEA. The V gene lost 5 bases and the J gene lost 0 bases, with 11 bases spanning the gap. CDR3 sequence: CSVLQGDSNQPQHF. CDR3 nucleotide sequence: TGCAGCGTTCTACAGGGTGATAGCAATCAGCCCCAGCATTTT.

The chain employs TRBV19 and TRBJ2-3, with TRBD1 matching 9 bases. Germline V CDR1 and CDR2: LNHDA, SQIVND (reference sequence). After removal of 10 bases from V and 2 bases from J, the junction contained 10 bases not matched to a gene. The length of the CDR3 is 15 residues. CDR3 amino acids: CATKDRGQSTDTQYF. CDR3 DNA: TGTGCCACTAAGGACAGGGGACAATCCACAGATACGCAGTATTTT. Full variable domain (rest looked up from reference TRBV19 and TRBJ2-3): DGGITQSPKYLFRKEGQNVTLSCEQNLNHDAMYWYRQDPGQGLRLIYYSQIVNDFQKGDIAEGYSVSREKKESFPLTVTSAQKNPTAFYLCATKDRGQSTDTQYFGPGTRLTVL.

This chain uses TRBV7-9 with TRBJ2-7; 8 bases are shared with TRBD2. With 1 base clipped from V and 2 bases from J, the junction kept 4 bases outside the gene matches. Germline-derived CDR1 and CDR2 are SEHNR and FQNEAQ (reference sequence). The CDR3 extends over 15 amino acids. The CDR3 coding sequence is TGTGCCAGCAGCTTAGAAGGACTAGCCGCCTACGAGCAGTACTTC. It codes for CASSLEGLAAYEQYF.

This chain links TRBV21-1 with TRBJ2-1; the listed D gene, TRBD2, was not tested against the DNA. TRBV21-1 is a pseudogene. The CDR3 is 15 residues long. CDR3 bases: TGTGCCAGCAGCAAAGTTTTAACTACCTACAATGAGCAGTTCTTC. It specifies CASSKVLTTYNEQFF.

The chain is built from TRBV4-2 and TRBJ2-1; 7 positions match TRBD1. Germline V gene lookup returns CDR1 LGHNA and CDR2 YNFKEQ. The CDR3 consists of 16 residues. Losses at the gene ends were 4 bases for V and 0 bases for J; bases not matched to a gene: 6. The CDR3 loop is CASSPRQGFSYNEQFF. The CDR3 nucleotides read TGTGCCAGCAGCCCACGACAGGGATTCTCCTACAATGAGCAGTTCTTC.

The chain employs TRBV18 and TRBJ2-7, with 11 bases that match TRBD1. After removal of 3 bases from V and 5 bases from J, the junction contained 9 bases not matched to a gene. Germline CDR1 and CDR2: KGHSH and LQKENI. The CDR3 contains 16 residues. The CDR3 spells CASSPRTGGANHEQYF. In DNA form, the CDR3 reads TGTGCCAGCTCACCGCGGACAGGGGGCGCGAACCACGAGCAGTACTTC.

The chain joins TRBV18 to TRBJ2-5; D is undetermined. The V end was cut by 0 bases, the J end by 1 base, with 9 bases between. This CDR3 is 15 amino acids long. Per the germline V gene, CDR1 is KGHSH and CDR2 is LQKENI. CDR3 sequence: CASSPPSGLQETQYF. Here the CDR3 DNA reads TGTGCCAGCTCACCACCCTCCGGGCTCCAAGAGACCCAGTACTTC.

This chain's CDR3 is CASSSPEGNYGYTF. The CDR3 DNA follows: TGTGCCAGCAGTTCGCCCGAGGGAAACTATGGCTACACCTTC. The chain couples TRBV6-5 to TRBJ1-2; D not resolved. The germline V gene encodes CDR1 MNHEY and CDR2 SVGAGI. The CDR3 loop spans 14 amino acids. Trimming took off 4 bases at V and 2 bases at J, with 11 bases between the two ends.

V and J are TRBV7-7 and TRBJ2-7; either TRBD1 or TRBD2 may fit D (6 bases each). Germline V gene sequence: CDR1 SSHAT, CDR2 FNYEAQ (reference sequence). V lost 5 bases and J lost 7, with 15 bases in between. The CDR3 is 13 amino acids. CDR3 in DNA: TGTGCCAGCAGCCCAGATGGGGGGCAGGAGCAGTACTTC. Encoded protein: CASSPDGGQEQYF.

The rearrangement links TRBV19 to TRBJ2-3, with 9 bases lining up with TRBD1. The CDR3 covers 15 residues. Germline CDR1 reads LNHDA; CDR2 reads SQIVND (reference sequence). Trimming cost V 4 bases and J 4 bases; bases outside gene matches: 6. This chain's CDR3 is CASSKGTGLPDTQYF. The CDR3 bases are TGTGCCAGTAGTAAGGGGACAGGGTTGCCAGATACGCAGTATTTT.

The genes are TRBV9 and TRBJ2-1, with TRBD2 matching over 8 bases. Germline CDR1 reads SGDLS; CDR2 reads YYNGEE. Trimming at V came to 4 bases and at J to 8 bases, leaving 14 bases not matched to a gene. The CDR3 covers 16 residues. CDR3 sequence (DNA): TGTGCCAGCAGCCTTCTAATTAGCGGGAACCTCCATGAGCAGTTCTTC. Amino acids: CASSLLISGNLHEQFF.

The chain couples TRBV7-2 to TRBJ2-1; TRBD2 matches 10 bases. This CDR3 comprises 14 residues. From germline, CDR1 is SGHTA and CDR2 FQGNSA. After removal of 2 bases from V and 7 bases from J, the junction contained 2 bases not matched to a gene. This CDR3 is CASSLWTSGNEQFF. The CDR3 DNA reads TGTGCCAGCAGCTTATGGACTAGCGGAAATGAGCAGTTCTTC.

J is TRBJ2-5 and V is TRBV7-9, with 7 bases lining up with TRBD2. The germline V gene has CDR1 SEHNR and CDR2 FQNEAQ (reference sequence). The junction had 0 bases not matched to a gene; V was cut back by 2 bases and J by 3 bases. The CDR3 covers 13 residues. CDR3: CASSLSGEETQYF. Here the CDR3 DNA reads TGTGCCAGCAGCTTAAGCGGGGAAGAGACCCAGTACTTC.

The chain recombines TRBV13 with TRBJ2-3, with 13 bases lining up with TRBD2. From germline, CDR1 is PRHDT and CDR2 FYEKMQ (reference sequence). The length of the CDR3 is 16 residues. The V and J ends lost 5 bases and 2 bases, in that order; junction bases with no gene match: 4. CDR3 amino acids: CASSPGLAGITDTQYF. As DNA, the CDR3 is TGTGCCAGCAGCCCGGGACTAGCGGGGATCACAGATACGCAGTATTTT.

This clone was observed a single time. The rearrangement joins TRBV5-1 to TRBJ1-4; 10 bases fit TRBD1. In germline, CDR1 is SGHRS, CDR2 YFSETQ. Trimming at V came to 4 bases and at J to 5 bases, leaving 5 bases not matched to a gene. CDR3 size: 15 residues. The CDR3 loop reads CASSPDRGRNEKLFF. In nucleotides, the CDR3 is TGCGCCAGCAGCCCGGACAGGGGGAGAAATGAAAAACTGTTTTTT.

The chain links TRBV2 to TRBJ1-5; D gene ambiguous. CDR1 and CDR2 from the germline V gene are SNHLY and FYNNEI. This CDR3 is 13 amino acids long. The ends were cut back, 10 bases at V and 0 bases at J, with 10 bases in the middle. For the CDR3, the DNA is TGTGCCACTGGAGAGTTTAGCAATCAGCCCCAGCATTTT. Translation: CATGEFSNQPQHF.

The chain has TRBV10-3 and TRBJ1-3; no clear D. Germline V gene lookup returns CDR1 ENHRY and CDR2 SYGVKD. With 3 bases removed from V and 8 bases from J, the gap between germline ends came to 8 bases. The CDR3 is made up of 12 amino acids. The CDR3: CAISDGLDTIYF. The CDR3 coding sequence is TGTGCCATCAGTGATGGCTTGGACACCATATATTTT.

V and J are TRBV10-3 and TRBJ2-3, with 11 bases lining up with TRBD2. The CDR3 contains 15 residues. V shed 8 bases and J 5 bases; nucleotides not matched to a gene: 9. The germline gives CDR1 ENHRY, CDR2 SYGVKD. The CDR3 DNA is TGTGCCATCCGGTCGTCTAGCGGGAGGCAAGATACGCAGTATTTT. Protein sequence: CAIRSSSGRQDTQYF.

The chain is built from TRBV29-1 and TRBJ2-1; D not resolved. In germline, CDR1 is SQVTM, CDR2 ANQGSEA. Trimming took off 4 bases at V and 0 bases at J, with 13 bases between the two ends. This CDR3 spans 15 amino acids. CDR3: CSVGGVVSSYNEQFF. The CDR3 DNA follows: TGCAGCGTTGGAGGTGTGGTTAGCTCCTACAATGAGCAGTTCTTC.

J is TRBJ2-5 and V is TRBV7-3; 7 bases map to TRBD1. The CDR3 loop spans 15 amino acids. CDR1 and CDR2 (germline): SGHTA, FQGTGA. The J segment lost 3 bases and the V segment lost 5 bases, leaving 9 bases of the junction unmatched. The CDR3 coding sequence is TGTGCCAGCAGCCTACTCCCGGGACAGAAAGAGACCCAGTACTTC. Amino acids: CASSLLPGQKETQYF.

The CDR3, as DNA: TGTGCCAGCGGCCCAACGCGGACAGCAGACACCGGGGAGCTGTTTTTT. Translated: CASGPTRTADTGELFF. J is TRBJ2-2 and V is TRBV9; weak D call: TRBD1 (6 bases). Trimming took off 7 bases at V and 3 bases at J, with 19 bases between the two ends. The CDR3 runs to 16 residues. Germline CDR1 is SGDLS and CDR2 is YYNGEE. The whole variable domain, remainder taken from reference TRBV9 and TRBJ2-2, is DSGVTQTPKHLITATGQRVTLRCSPRSGDLSVYWYQQSLDQGLQFLIQYYNGEERAKGNILERFSAQQFPDLHSELNLSSLELGDSALYFCASGPTRTADTGELFFGEGSRLTVL.

The rearrangement joins TRBV5-1 to TRBJ2-1; TRBD2 matches 7 bases. CDR1 is SGHRS and CDR2 is YFSETQ in the germline V gene. CDR3 length: 16 residues. V dropped 5 bases and J dropped 1; count of bases not matched to a gene: 9. The CDR3 DNA sequence: TGCGCCAGCAGGATGCTAGCGGAACCTTCCTACAATGAGCAGTTCTTC. It yields the protein CASRMLAEPSYNEQFF.

The rearrangement uses TRBV25-1 and TRBJ2-6; D remains unclear. The CDR3 contains 14 residues. CDR1 and CDR2 (germline): MGHDK, SYGVNS. Trimming took off 3 bases at V and 2 bases at J, with 5 bases between the two ends. Here the CDR3 DNA reads TGTGCCAGCAGTGAGGTGACTGGGGCCAACGTCCTGACTTTC. The encoded protein is CASSEVTGANVLTF.